Described below is a single TCR beta chain sequence and its context. Clones were read by immunoSEQ multiplex PCR, and TCRdb kept only the in-frame ones, dropping some. The profile shows around 700,000 clones, around 90% of them singletons. The data belong to a study of blood T cell repertoires in COVID-19. Across the whole study: The United States, Italy and Spain provided the acute and convalescent COVID-19 samples.

After removal of 4 bases from V and 2 bases from J, the junction contained 7 bases not matched to a gene. Germline CDR1 SEHNR, CDR2 FQNEAQ (reference sequence). The CDR3 has 16 residues. This receptor was taken from a woman younger than 30 with acute or convalescent COVID-19. Sequenced sample: peripheral blood. The chain employs TRBV7-9 and TRBJ2-3; 9 bases fit TRBD1. CDR3: CASSSQGAYFTDTQYF. In nucleotides, the CDR3 is TGTGCCAGCAGCTCACAGGGGGCCTATTTCACAGATACGCAGTATTTT.